This T cell receptor beta chain was documented in a study of circulating CD8 cells and anti-PD-1 response in melanoma. About the study: Treatment was intravenous nivolumab at 3 mg/kg every 2 weeks. Findings of the study overall: Subset repertoires were largely private at M1, with under 7% shared. DNEG was most diverse; TIGIT repertoires were least diverse. A small cohort with few responders supplied the baseline and M1 comparisons.

As for this clonotype: No antigen is known for it.

From live CD3+CD8+TCRalphabeta+ cells, four PD-1 and/or TIGIT subsets were sorted. Using about 15 ng of total RNA, TCR libraries were made with the QIAseq Immune Repertoire TCR panel. TCRdb reprocessed the reads with MiXCR, giving one entry per CDR3 protein. In all, the sample yields around 33 distinct CDR3 sequences. The sequencing here drew on CD8+ T cells from PBMCs, taken at baseline or after one month of anti-PD-1 therapy (not recorded which). This TCR derives from a human donor with melanoma.

CDR3 DNA sequence: TGCGCCAGCAGTCAACTGGCCGGGACAGGGAGCTCTGGGGCCAACGTCCTGACTTTC. It codes for CASSQLAGTGSSGANVLTF. The V gene is TRBV4-3, the J gene TRBJ2-6; 9 bases match TRBD1. The CDR3 is made up of 19 amino acids. CDR1 and CDR2 (germline): LGHNA, YSLEER. V dropped 6 bases and J dropped 0; count of bases not matched to a gene: 12.